The 29 T cell receptor beta chains below were found in one sample sequenced in a study of shared T cell receptors in the human thymus. TCRdb keeps only in-frame clones here, not all; method: immunoSEQ multiplex PCR. This table holds roughly 68,000 clones, more than 90% found once. Material for sequencing was thymocytes. The receptors originated from a human donor.

The chain uses TRBV10-1 and TRBJ2-7; D is unclear. Germline CDR1 reads WNHNN; CDR2 reads SYGVQD (reference sequence). Between the trimmed V and J ends, which lost 3 bases and 2 bases, there was a span of 14 bases. The CDR3 runs 15 residues. CDR3 amino acids: CASSEEETFTYEQYF. CDR3 nucleotides: TGCGCCAGCAGTGAAGAGGAAACGTTTACCTACGAGCAGTACTTC.

The rearrangement joins TRBV7-9 to TRBJ2-7, with D possibly TRBD1 on 6 matching bases. V dropped 5 bases and J dropped 3 bases, with 20 bases sitting between them. From germline, CDR1 is SEHNR and CDR2 FQNEAQ (reference sequence). CDR3 length: 16 amino acids. The CDR3 reads CASSKPGTLPIYEQYF. The CDR3 DNA is TGTGCCAGCAGCAAACCCGGGACACTCCCTATCTACGAGCAGTACTTC. Full variable domain (missing parts from reference TRBV7-9 and TRBJ2-7): DTGVSQNPRHKITKRGQNVTFRCDPISEHNRLYWYRQTLGQGPEFLTYFQNEAQLEKSRLLSDRFSAERPKGSFSTLEIQRTEQGDSAMYLCASSKPGTLPIYEQYFGPGTRLTVT.

The chain combines TRBV10-3 with TRBJ2-2; 9 bases are a match to TRBD2. The germline V gene encodes CDR1 ENHRY and CDR2 SYGVKD. The CDR3 contains 19 residues. V was pared by 4 bases and J by 0 bases, with 12 bases of the junction left unmatched. The CDR3 reads CAISVKRGADAANTGELFF. The CDR3 DNA follows: TGTGCCATCAGTGTTAAGCGGGGGGCAGACGCTGCGAACACCGGGGAGCTGTTTTTT.

This clone was picked up a small number of times. The CDR3 loop reads CAISEPGMETF. The CDR3 DNA follows: TGTGCCATCAGTGAGCCCGGGATGGAGACCTTC. This sequence joins TRBV10-3 and TRBJ1-2; D ambiguous. The V gene lost 2 bases and the J gene lost 14 bases, with 12 bases spanning the gap. The CDR3 spans 11 residues. The germline gives CDR1 ENHRY, CDR2 SYGVKD.

The chain is built from TRBV28 and TRBJ2-3, with 9 bases fitting TRBD2. The germline gives CDR1 MDHEN, CDR2 SYDVKM. The CDR3 consists of 17 residues. V shed 3 bases and J 3 bases; nucleotides not matched to a gene: 10. The CDR3 nucleotides are TGTGCCAGCAGTTTTTCGGTCGCGCGGGGGGGTACAGATACGCAGTATTTT. Its translation: CASSFSVARGGTDTQYF.

The count of this clone is one. The V call is TRBV28, the J call TRBJ2-7; 9 nucleotides agree with TRBD1. V dropped 2 bases and J dropped 0; count of bases not matched to a gene: 17. Germline V gene data show CDR1 as MDHEN and CDR2 as SYDVKM. The CDR3 contains 20 residues. In DNA, the CDR3 is TGTGCCAGCAGTTTACCCTTGGGACAGGGCCCGATAATGAGCTCCTACGAGCAGTACTTC. Its translation is CASSLPLGQGPIMSSYEQYF.

J is TRBJ1-1 and V is TRBV7-9; no definite D call. The CDR3 is 15 amino acids. Germline CDR1 SEHNR, CDR2 FQNEAQ (reference sequence). V shed 2 bases and J shed 2 bases, with 12 bases lying between them. For the CDR3, the DNA is TGTGCCAGCAGCTTATCCCCAGATACTAACACTGAAGCTTTCTTT. Amino acid sequence: CASSLSPDTNTEAFF.

The chain couples TRBV25-1 to TRBJ2-1; TRBD1 matches 11 bases. The CDR3 consists of 16 residues. The junction had 9 bases not matched to a gene; V was cut back by 6 bases and J by 5 bases. Germline V CDR1 and CDR2: MGHDK, SYGVNS. The CDR3 DNA reads as TGTGCCAGCAGCCTTAGGCGGGACAGGGGGGACAATGAGCAGTTCTTC. Protein sequence: CASSLRRDRGDNEQFF.

V is TRBV25-1 and J is TRBJ2-3; no firm D call. Germline lookup yields CDR1 MGHDK and CDR2 SYGVNS. The CDR3 extends over 17 amino acids. V shed 2 bases and J shed 2 bases, with 17 bases lying between them. CDR3 sequence reads: CASSEAIGQALTDTQYF. DNA for the CDR3: TGTGCCAGCAGTGAAGCCATAGGGCAGGCGCTCACAGATACGCAGTATTTT.

The chain carries TRBV21-1 and TRBJ1-2; the table's D call of TRBD1 was not tested on the DNA. TRBV21-1 is a known pseudogene. This CDR3 is 18 amino acids long. The CDR3 DNA sequence: TGTGCCAGCAGCAAAGGTTGGTCGGGACAGGGGATTTGCTATGGCTACACCTTC. Its translation is CASSKGWSGQGICYGYTF.

The chain combines TRBV4-3 with TRBJ2-1; D tentatively fits TRBD1 or TRBD2 (5 bases each). The CDR3 has 14 amino acids. Trimming shortened V by 2 bases and J by 6 bases, and 11 bases separated the two germline ends. Germline lookup yields CDR1 LGHNA and CDR2 YSLEER. CDR3 sequence: CASSQRRDPNEQFF. As DNA, the CDR3 is TGCGCCAGCAGCCAACGCCGGGACCCCAATGAGCAGTTCTTC.

V and J are TRBV5-7 and TRBJ1-6; tentative D call: TRBD1 (6 bases). TRBV5-7 is an ORF; its function is uncertain. V lost 3 bases and J lost 13, with 23 bases in between. This CDR3 contains 16 residues. The CDR3 region has the DNA TGTGCCAGCAGCTCCGCTAGGACATTAGCGGGGGGCCCCCTCCACTTT. This gives the protein CASSSARTLAGGPLHF.

The chain employs TRBV28 and TRBJ2-1, with a weak D call TRBD2 (5 bases). Trimming left V 7 bases short and J 6 bases short, with 16 bases between. The CDR3 has 14 residues. Germline lookup yields CDR1 MDHEN and CDR2 SYDVKM. The CDR3 DNA follows: TGTGCCAGCAAGTGCGGCGGGCGTACCAATGAGCAGTTCTTC. This sequence encodes CASKCGGRTNEQFF. The full variable domain, rest sourced from reference TRBV28 and TRBJ2-1, is DVKVTQSSRYLVKRTGEKVFLECVQDMDHENMFWYRQDPGLGLRLIYFSYDVKMKEKGDIPEGYSVSREKKERFSLILESASTNQTSMYLCASKCGGRTNEQFFGPGTRLTVL.

The V call is TRBV25-1, the J call TRBJ2-7; D might be TRBD1 (6 bases). The CDR3 length is 17 residues. The germline CDR1 and CDR2 sequences are MGHDK and SYGVNS. V was clipped by 3 bases and J by 3 bases, with 21 bases between them. For the CDR3, the DNA is TGTGCCAGCAGTGAGTGGGTGGGGGCTGAGACACACTACGAGCAGTACTTC. Its translation is CASSEWVGAETHYEQYF.

The chain combines TRBV27 with TRBJ2-4, with 7 bases identical to TRBD2. Trimming cost V 5 bases and J 6 bases; bases outside gene matches: 13. CDR3 length: 16 amino acids. CDR1 is MNHEY, CDR2 SMNVEV, per germline (reference sequence). The CDR3 loop is CASSPRLAGEANIQYF. The CDR3 nucleotides read TGTGCCAGCAGTCCAAGACTAGCTGGGGAAGCAAACATTCAGTACTTC.

The rearrangement links TRBV27 to TRBJ1-1; D unclear. The V gene's germline CDR1 is MNHEY and CDR2 SMNVEV (reference sequence). With 3 bases removed from V and 2 bases from J, the gap between germline ends came to 10 bases. CDR3 length equals 14 residues. CDR3: CASSFLFTNTEAFF. For the CDR3, the DNA is TGTGCCAGCAGTTTTTTGTTCACCAACACTGAAGCTTTCTTT.

The V gene is TRBV5-8, the J gene TRBJ2-5; D is unclear. Germline V gene data show CDR1 as SGHTS and CDR2 as YDEGEE. V dropped 7 bases and J dropped 2 bases, with 18 bases sitting between them. The CDR3 runs 15 residues. Here the CDR3 reads CASLRKGISQETQYF. The CDR3 DNA is TGTGCCAGCCTAAGGAAGGGAATCTCTCAAGAGACCCAGTACTTC.

This sequence joins TRBV14 and TRBJ1-6; 7 nucleotides agree with TRBD1. The germline V gene encodes CDR1 SGHDN and CDR2 FVKESK. The CDR3 has 20 residues. V trimming: 2 bases; J trimming: 0 bases; junction bases outside the gene matches: 13. The CDR3 DNA sequence: TGTGCCAGCAGCCAAAACCACTCCGGGCAGGGGGACTCCTATAATTCACCCCTCCACTTT. Translation gives CASSQNHSGQGDSYNSPLHF.

The chain has TRBV9 and TRBJ2-1; D gene uncertain. The germline V gene encodes CDR1 SGDLS and CDR2 YYNGEE. Trimming removed 1 base at V and 5 bases at J, with 13 bases between. The CDR3 has 15 amino acids. The CDR3 nucleotides are TGTGCCAGCAGCGTACTGTACCATAGAAACAATGAGCAGTTCTTC. Protein product: CASSVLYHRNNEQFF. The whole variable domain, remainder taken from reference TRBV9 and TRBJ2-1, is DSGVTQTPKHLITATGQRVTLRCSPRSGDLSVYWYQQSLDQGLQFLIQYYNGEERAKGNILERFSAQQFPDLHSELNLSSLELGDSALYFCASSVLYHRNNEQFFGPGTRLTVL.

The V and J genes are TRBV4-3 and TRBJ2-7; no firm D call. Germline-derived CDR1 and CDR2 are LGHNA and YSLEER. CDR3 length equals 19 residues. V dropped 2 bases and J dropped 2 bases, with 25 bases sitting between them. For the CDR3, the DNA is TGCGCCAGCAGCCAAAAGTGGGCAGGATCCTCCCGAGGAGCCTACGAGCAGTACTTC. Protein product: CASSQKWAGSSRGAYEQYF.

The genes are TRBV2 and TRBJ1-3; 8 bases map to TRBD1. The CDR3 loop spans 16 amino acids. With 3 bases clipped from V and 1 base from J, the junction kept 5 bases outside the gene matches. CDR1 SNHLY and CDR2 FYNNEI come from the germline V gene. DNA for the CDR3: TGTGCCAGCAGTGAGGGCAGGGGGCTGTCTGGAAACACCATATATTTT. Amino acids: CASSEGRGLSGNTIYF. Based on the CDR3 plus reference TRBV2 and TRBJ1-3, the full variable domain is EPEVTQTPSHQVTQMGQEVILRCVPISNHLYFYWYRQILGQKVEFLVSFYNNEISEKSEIFDDQFSVERPDGSNFTLKIRSTKLEDSAMYFCASSEGRGLSGNTIYFGEGSWLTVV.

The chain joins TRBV4-3 to TRBJ1-1; D perhaps matches TRBD1 (5 bases). CDR3 length: 13 amino acids. CDR1 is LGHNA and CDR2 is YSLEER in the germline V gene. The V end was cut by 0 bases, the J end by 13 bases, with 15 bases between. The CDR3 DNA reads TGCGCCAGCAGCCAAGAAGGGACCCCAGGCCGTTTCTTT. Translated: CASSQEGTPGRFF.

This clone came up once. The rearrangement uses TRBV4-3 and TRBJ2-1; 7 bases line up with TRBD2. Germline V gene sequence: CDR1 LGHNA, CDR2 YSLEER. CDR3 length: 15 residues. V dropped 1 base and J dropped 8; count of bases not matched to a gene: 8. Here the CDR3 DNA reads TGCGCCAGCAGCCAAGTCGAGGCAGGGAGGGATGAGCAGTTCTTC. Protein sequence: CASSQVEAGRDEQFF.

This clone was detected once. The chain is built from TRBV6-5 and TRBJ1-2, with 7 bases identical to TRBD1. There are 12 residues in the CDR3. CDR1 MNHEY and CDR2 SVGAGI come from the germline V gene. V shed 5 bases, J shed 8 bases, and the junction held 5 bases outside the gene matches. The CDR3 DNA reads TGTGCCAGCAGTCCCCGACAGGGAGGCTACACCTTC. This codes for CASSPRQGGYTF.

This chain links TRBV4-1 with TRBJ2-1; D is unclear. V was cut by 1 base and J by 10 bases, with 17 bases left in between. CDR1 and CDR2 (germline): MGHRA, YSYEKL. The CDR3 sequence is 15 residues long. In DNA form, the CDR3 reads TGCGCCAGCAGCCAAGCGTCCGGCAGGTTGGTCGAGCAGTTCTTC. It encodes CASSQASGRLVEQFF.

The chain carries TRBV5-4 and TRBJ1-1, with TRBD1 as a possible D gene (6 bases). Looked up from germline, CDR1 is SGHNT and CDR2 is YYREEE (reference sequence). The CDR3 runs 14 residues. The germline V and J ends were trimmed by 3 bases and 5 bases, with 14 bases remaining between them. The CDR3, as DNA: TGTGCCAGCAGCTGGGGGGGGCGAGGGACTGAAGCTTTCTTT. Translating gives CASSWGGRGTEAFF.

The chain employs TRBV10-3 and TRBJ2-1; 10 bases map to TRBD2. This CDR3 contains 15 residues. The germline V gene encodes CDR1 ENHRY and CDR2 SYGVKD. With V trimmed by 5 bases and J by 8 bases, 9 bases remained unmatched. CDR3 DNA: TGTGCCATCAGTCAAAGCGGGGGGGCTTGGTATGAGCAGTTCTTC. It yields the protein CAISQSGGAWYEQFF.

This clone was seen just once. The chain combines TRBV20-1 with TRBJ2-5; D remains ambiguous. CDR3 length: 9 amino acids. Trimming shortened V by 4 bases and J by 7 bases, and 4 bases separated the two germline ends. Per germline, CDR1 DFQATT and CDR2 SNEGSKA (reference sequence). The CDR3 DNA reads TGCAGTGCTAATGGGACCCAGTACTTC. It specifies CSANGTQYF.

This sequence joins TRBV5-5 and TRBJ2-5, with a weak D call TRBD2 (5 bases). CDR1 and CDR2 (germline): SGHKS, YYEKEE (reference sequence). Between the trimmed V and J ends, which lost 4 bases and 5 bases, there was a span of 18 bases. The CDR3 runs to 15 residues. CDR3 in DNA: TGTGCCAGCAGCCATGAAGACCTAACTAGGGAGACCCAGTACTTC. Its protein product is CASSHEDLTRETQYF.